One sample yielded the 4 T cell receptor beta chains listed below, sequenced in a study of sequential checkpoint blockade in melanoma. Noted treatment: randomized to nivolumab then ipilimumab (arm A) or the reverse (arm B). Clones were read by immunoSEQ multiplex PCR, and TCRdb kept only the in-frame ones, dropping some. The data hold roughly 860 clones, with 23% observed a single time. The sequences come from tumor tissue (inferred from file names), collected from a patient given nivolumab and ipilimumab in sequence. The receptors were sampled from a human donor with melanoma.

V usage is TRBV4-1 and J usage is TRBJ1-2, with D unresolved. CDR3 length: 13 residues. Trimming stripped 2 bases from V and 5 bases from J, with 9 bases between. Germline CDR1 reads MGHRA; CDR2 reads YSYEKL. CDR3 DNA sequence: TGCGCCAGCAGCCAAACAGCCGGGTATGGCTACACCTTC. Translated, it gives CASSQTAGYGYTF.

This chain connects TRBV30 to TRBJ2-7, with 7 bases matching TRBD1. Per germline, CDR1 GTSNPN and CDR2 SVGIG (reference sequence). This CDR3 has 11 residues. V lost 3 bases to trimming and J lost 4 bases; unmatched junction nucleotides: 0. CDR3: CAWRQGYEQYF. The CDR3 DNA sequence: TGTGCCTGGAGACAGGGGTACGAGCAGTACTTC.

This clone is judged large. The V gene is TRBV6-8, the J gene TRBJ2-3; the D gene is possibly TRBD2 (6 bases). The germline V gene encodes CDR1 MNHGY and CDR2 SAAAGT. The CDR3 totals 14 residues. V was pared by 4 bases and J by 4 bases, with 12 bases between. The CDR3 region has the DNA TGTGCCAGCAGTTGGGGGGAGGTTGCAGATACGCAGTATTTT. Translated, it gives CASSWGEVADTQYF.

This chain links TRBV30 with TRBJ2-3; TRBD1 matches 8 bases. The V gene's germline CDR1 is GTSNPN and CDR2 SVGIG (reference sequence). The CDR3 sequence is 14 residues long. V trimming: 2 bases; J trimming: 4 bases; junction bases outside the gene matches: 5. CDR3 sequence (DNA): TGTGCCTGGAGTACAGGGACAGGACCAGATACGCAGTATTTT. Protein: CAWSTGTGPDTQYF.